The 30 T cell receptor beta chains listed next were all sequenced from one sample in a study of OX40 agonist ivuxolimab in advanced cancers. Clones were sequenced by immunoSEQ multiplex PCR, and TCRdb holds only the in-frame ones, with some missing. The sample holds 45,000 to 50,000 clones, about nine tenths seen once. The source material was CD4+ or CD8+ T cells sorted from blood, sampled in a trial of the OX40 agonist ivuxolimab. The receptors were sampled from an adult with an advanced solid tumor such as melanoma, head and neck, liver or kidney cancer.

The chain joins TRBV6-5 to TRBJ1-2; no definite D call. The V and J ends lost 7 bases and 14 bases respectively, with 17 bases between them. CDR1 and CDR2 (germline): MNHEY, SVGAGI. The CDR3 runs to 11 residues. In DNA form, the CDR3 reads TGTGCCAGCACCATTAGAGGGAAATCGACCTTC. Amino acids: CASTIRGKSTF.

The rearrangement uses TRBV7-7 and TRBJ2-5, with unresolved D. The CDR3 has 14 amino acids. Looked up from germline, CDR1 is SSHAT and CDR2 is FNYEAQ (reference sequence). Trimming removed 5 bases from V and 1 base from J, with 11 bases in between. The CDR3 bases are TGTGCCAGCAGCCCACCGGGTTTCCAAGAGACCCAGTACTTC. Its translation is CASSPPGFQETQYF.

This clone was picked up one time. V usage is TRBV7-9 and J usage is TRBJ2-2, with D perhaps matching TRBD1 (6 bases). The CDR3 has 13 residues. Trimming cost V 6 bases and J 7 bases, with 12 bases left between them. Germline CDR1 reads SEHNR; CDR2 reads FQNEAQ (reference sequence). DNA for the CDR3: TGTGCCAGCAGACTTCTACAGGGCGGGGAGCTGTTTTTT. Translation gives CASRLLQGGELFF.

This chain joins TRBV28 and TRBJ1-2; 10 bases line up with TRBD1. The CDR3 sequence is 16 residues long. V shed 6 bases, J shed 2 bases, and the junction held 9 bases outside the gene matches. CDR1 and CDR2 (germline): MDHEN, SYDVKM. This chain's CDR3 is CASRHTGTGENYGYTF. DNA for the CDR3: TGTGCCAGCAGACATACCGGGACAGGGGAAAACTATGGCTACACCTTC.

The J gene is TRBJ1-1, the V gene TRBV29-1, with D possibly matching TRBD1 (5 bases). Trimming stripped 5 bases from V and 1 base from J, with 8 bases between. Germline V lookup: CDR1 SQVTM, CDR2 ANQGSEA. The CDR3 totals 12 residues. The CDR3 reads CSVYDRNTEAFF. CDR3 in DNA: TGCAGCGTTTACGACAGGAACACTGAAGCTTTCTTT. Full variable domain (missing parts from reference TRBV29-1 and TRBJ1-1): SAVISQKPSRDICQRGTSLTIQCQVDSQVTMMFWYRQQPGQSLTLIATANQGSEATYESGFVIDKFPISRPNLTFSTLTVSNMSPEDSSIYLCSVYDRNTEAFFGQGTRLTVV.

V gene TRBV6-4 combines with J gene TRBJ2-7; no firm D call. Germline CDR1 is MRHNA and CDR2 is SNTAGT. The CDR3 contains 9 residues. V lost 9 bases to trimming and J lost 6 bases, with 6 bases between them. CDR3 region: CARTCEQYF. CDR3 DNA sequence: TGTGCCAGGACCTGCGAGCAGTACTTC.

The gene calls are TRBV5-4 and TRBJ2-2; D is perhaps TRBD1 (6 bases). V was trimmed by 2 bases and J by 6 bases, leaving 23 bases between them. This CDR3 comprises 18 residues. CDR1 and CDR2 (germline): SGHNT, YYREEE (reference sequence). CDR3: CASSFGFLRGGRAGELFF. DNA of the CDR3: TGTGCCAGCAGCTTCGGATTCCTCAGGGGTGGTAGGGCCGGGGAGCTGTTTTTT.

This chain connects TRBV25-1 to TRBJ1-4; unclear D gene. V gave up 3 bases and J gave up 3 bases, with 11 bases separating them. The CDR3 contains 15 residues. Looked up from germline, CDR1 is MGHDK and CDR2 is SYGVNS. The CDR3: CASSDYSRANEKLFF. CDR3 nucleotide sequence: TGTGCCAGCAGTGATTATAGTCGGGCTAATGAAAAACTGTTTTTT.

CDR3 coding DNA: TGCGCCAGCAGCCAGGGGACAGCGGGGTATGAGACCCAGTACTTC. It codes for CASSQGTAGYETQYF. This chain joins TRBV4-1 and TRBJ2-5; D assignment may be TRBD1 or TRBD2 (7 bases each). Per germline, CDR1 MGHRA and CDR2 YSYEKL. The CDR3 has 15 amino acids. Trimming cost V 3 bases and J 5 bases, with 16 bases left between them.

DNA of the CDR3: TGTGCCAGCAGTTCCAGGAGTCGGAACACTGAAGCTTTCTTT. Residues: CASSSRSRNTEAFF. The J gene is TRBJ1-1, the V gene TRBV27; D remains ambiguous. With 4 bases removed from V and 1 base from J, the gap between germline ends came to 10 bases. Germline V gene data show CDR1 as MNHEY and CDR2 as SMNVEV (reference sequence). The CDR3 has 14 amino acids.

The chain uses TRBV7-9 and TRBJ1-5; D uncertain. Germline V gives CDR1 SEHNR, CDR2 FQNEAQ (reference sequence). The CDR3 runs to 13 residues. V lost 2 bases and J 15 bases, leaving 17 bases between the germline ends. This chain's CDR3 is CASSLHGEGPAHF. The CDR3 nucleotides read TGTGCCAGCAGCTTACACGGGGAGGGCCCGGCGCATTTT.

The CDR3 is CASSLSWTGGAGGEQFF. CDR3 nucleotides: TGTGCCAGCAGTTTATCCTGGACAGGGGGCGCAGGAGGTGAGCAGTTCTTC. J is TRBJ2-1 and V is TRBV27; 11 bases align to TRBD1. The CDR3 is 17 amino acids. V lost 0 bases, J lost 9 bases, and 10 bases stayed unmatched. Germline V gene lookup returns CDR1 MNHEY and CDR2 SMNVEV (reference sequence).

There are a few counts of this clone. V usage is TRBV10-1 and J usage is TRBJ1-2, with no clear D. With 4 bases removed from V and 4 bases from J, the gap between germline ends came to 19 bases. Germline V lookup: CDR1 WNHNN, CDR2 SYGVQD (reference sequence). This CDR3 has 16 residues. The CDR3 sequence is CASSGRERSKTYGYTF. DNA for the CDR3: TGCGCCAGCAGTGGACGTGAAAGATCGAAGACCTATGGCTACACCTTC.

CDR3 in amino acids: CATLRLFYNEQFF. The CDR3 DNA follows: TGTGCCACCCTCCGTCTTTTCTACAATGAGCAGTTCTTC. The V call is TRBV6-1, the J call TRBJ2-1; unclear D gene. This CDR3 is 13 amino acids long. Germline CDR1 and CDR2: MNHNS and SASEGT. V lost 10 bases, J lost 3 bases, and 13 bases lay in between.

The chain joins TRBV29-1 to TRBJ1-2; no clear D gene. In germline, CDR1 is SQVTM, CDR2 ANQGSEA. The CDR3 contains 11 residues. Between the trimmed V and J ends, which lost 2 bases and 8 bases, there was a span of 9 bases. As DNA, the CDR3 is TGCAGCGTTGAATCGGTCCTGGGCTACACCTTC. Translating gives CSVESVLGYTF.

The chain has TRBV5-5 and TRBJ1-1; possible D gene TRBD1, 5 bases. Germline V lookup: CDR1 SGHKS, CDR2 YYEKEE (reference sequence). The ends were cut back, 6 bases at V and 4 bases at J, with 13 bases in the middle. CDR3 size: 13 residues. The CDR3 DNA sequence: TGTGCCAGCATACCTATGGGGACCACTGAAGCTTTCTTT. Its translation is CASIPMGTTEAFF. Full variable domain (remainder filled in from reference TRBV5-5 and TRBJ1-1): DAGVTQSPTHLIKTRGQQVTLRCSPISGHKSVSWYQQVLGQGPQFIFQYYEKEERGRGNFPDRFSARQFPNYSSELNVNALLLGDSALYLCASIPMGTTEAFFGQGTRLTVV.

This chain uses TRBV5-4 with TRBJ2-1, with D maybe TRBD2 (5 bases). The CDR3 totals 16 residues. V was shortened by 0 bases and J by 9 bases, with 19 bases between the two germline ends. The germline gives CDR1 SGHNT, CDR2 YYREEE (reference sequence). The CDR3 nucleotides are TGTGCCAGCAGCTTGGATGCTAGCTCGATTTTGGCTGAGCAGTTCTTC. It encodes CASSLDASSILAEQFF.

The chain is built from TRBV14 and TRBJ2-5, with TRBD1 matching over 7 bases. The DNA end lines up better with TRBJ2-7; the J call may be wrong. The germline CDR1 and CDR2 sequences are SGHDN and FVKESK. The CDR3 is made up of 13 amino acids. The CDR3 loop reads CASSKTGPYEQYF. The CDR3 coding sequence is TGTGCCAGCAGCAAGACAGGGCCCTACGAGCAGTACTTC.

V and J are TRBV5-4 and TRBJ1-2; D is possibly TRBD1 (5 bases). The ends were cut back, 9 bases at V and 7 bases at J, with 19 bases in the middle. Per the germline V gene, CDR1 is SGHNT and CDR2 is YYREEE (reference sequence). The CDR3 is 13 residues long. The CDR3 nucleotides are TGTGCCACCCCGGGACCCGCCGGATCTGGCTACACCTTC. Protein: CATPGPAGSGYTF.

The V and J genes are TRBV5-5 and TRBJ1-2; D uncertain. The CDR3 consists of 15 residues. The ends were cut back, 1 base at V and 2 bases at J, with 12 bases in the middle. The germline V gene has CDR1 SGHKS and CDR2 YYEKEE (reference sequence). DNA of the CDR3: TGTGCCAGCAGCTTGTATATGACTGACAACTATGGCTACACCTTC. Encoded protein: CASSLYMTDNYGYTF.

This rearrangement joins TRBV5-1 to TRBJ2-1; either TRBD1 or TRBD2 may supply D (5 bases each). Germline CDR1 SGHRS, CDR2 YFSETQ. V lost 5 bases to trimming and J lost 5 bases, with 17 bases between them. The CDR3 runs to 15 residues. Here the CDR3 reads CASRATGTGNNEQFF. CDR3 DNA sequence: TGCGCCAGCAGAGCTACCGGGACGGGGAACAATGAGCAGTTCTTC.

This clone was seen only once. The genes are TRBV5-1 and TRBJ2-3, with D possibly TRBD2 on 5 matching bases. The germline gives CDR1 SGHRS, CDR2 YFSETQ. This CDR3 comprises 18 residues. V lost 0 bases, J lost 0 bases, and 17 bases lay in between. The CDR3 loop is CASSLAGNSRHSTDTQYF. The CDR3 nucleotides read TGCGCCAGCAGCTTGGCCGGGAATTCCCGCCATAGCACAGATACGCAGTATTTT.

This chain uses TRBV27 with TRBJ1-1; D remains unclear. Trimming stripped 2 bases from V and 5 bases from J, with 15 bases between. The CDR3 covers 15 residues. Germline loops: CDR1 MNHEY, CDR2 SMNVEV (reference sequence). CDR3 amino acids: CASSLKSTVRTEAFF. Written as DNA, the CDR3 is TGTGCCAGCAGTTTAAAGTCAACAGTTAGGACTGAAGCTTTCTTT.

A few counts support this clone. J is TRBJ2-7 and V is TRBV19; D is perhaps TRBD1 (6 bases). Trimming removed 4 bases from V and 0 bases from J, with 19 bases in between. CDR3 length: 17 residues. CDR1 LNHDA and CDR2 SQIVND come from the germline V gene (reference sequence). In DNA, the CDR3 is TGTGCCAGTAGTACATTTGGGACAAGGGGCAACTCCTACGAGCAGTACTTC. Protein sequence: CASSTFGTRGNSYEQYF.

This chain connects TRBV29-1 to TRBJ1-2; maybe TRBD1 (5 bases). The CDR3 extends over 12 amino acids. V was shortened by 5 bases and J by 5 bases, with 12 bases between the two germline ends. The germline gives CDR1 SQVTM, CDR2 ANQGSEA. Here the CDR3 reads CSVRGKPYGYTF. The DNA of the CDR3 is TGCAGCGTTCGGGGGAAACCATATGGCTACACCTTC.

The rearrangement uses TRBV5-1 and TRBJ2-7; the match to TRBD2 covers 10 bases. The CDR3 length is 15 residues. CDR1 and CDR2 from the germline V gene are SGHRS and YFSETQ. Losses at the gene ends were 3 bases for V and 7 bases for J; bases not matched to a gene: 10. This chain's CDR3 is CASSSGLADVMEQYF. In DNA form, the CDR3 reads TGCGCCAGCAGCTCCGGACTAGCGGACGTGATGGAGCAGTACTTC.

In this sample, this clone turned up a few times. The rearrangement joins TRBV5-1 to TRBJ2-7, with TRBD1 matching over 8 bases. CDR1 SGHRS and CDR2 YFSETQ come from the germline V gene. The CDR3 loop spans 15 amino acids. V trimming: 0 bases; J trimming: 3 bases; junction bases outside the gene matches: 5. The CDR3 here is CASSLGVGTGYEQYF. The CDR3, as DNA: TGCGCCAGCAGCTTGGGGGTTGGGACAGGCTACGAGCAGTACTTC. The full variable domain, rest sourced from reference TRBV5-1 and TRBJ2-7, is KAGVTQTPRYLIKTRGQQVTLSCSPISGHRSVSWYQQTPGQGLQFLFEYFSETQRNKGNFPGRFSGRQFSNSRSEMNVSTLELGDSALYLCASSLGVGTGYEQYFGPGTRLTVT.

This chain uses TRBV10-3 with TRBJ1-2; the D is unclear. The CDR3 is 13 residues long. Trimming took off 0 bases at V and 6 bases at J, with 8 bases between the two ends. Germline CDR1 is ENHRY and CDR2 is SYGVKD. CDR3 in amino acids: CAISESNIHGYTF. Written as DNA, the CDR3 is TGTGCCATCAGTGAGTCGAACATTCATGGCTACACCTTC.

This chain connects TRBV7-2 to TRBJ2-1, with 8 bases fitting TRBD1. Germline V gene sequence: CDR1 SGHTA, CDR2 FQGNSA. The junction had 14 bases not matched to a gene; V was cut back by 4 bases and J by 9 bases. The length of the CDR3 is 16 residues. The CDR3 region has the DNA TGTGCCAGCAGCTGGTCAGGGGGCAGAGTCGGTAGTGAGCAGTTCTTC. Its translation: CASSWSGGRVGSEQFF.

This chain links TRBV19 with TRBJ2-1; 8 bases fit TRBD2. After removal of 3 bases from V and 2 bases from J, the junction contained 9 bases not matched to a gene. Per germline, CDR1 LNHDA and CDR2 SQIVND (reference sequence). The CDR3 is made up of 17 amino acids. CDR3 DNA sequence: TGTGCCAGTAGTATGGAGACTAGCGCCATGACCTACAATGAGCAGTTCTTC. Protein sequence: CASSMETSAMTYNEQFF.